Below, one T cell receptor beta chain is given with its context. Its antigen is not known. The CDR3 totals 13 residues. Trimming took off 1 base at V and 6 bases at J, with 7 bases between the two ends. The sample comes from a study of T-cell memory formation after mild COVID-19. General study points: Pre-infection memory already had some responding clones, implying cross-reactive memory joined.

It was 5'RACE with constant-segment primers that produced the TCR alpha and TCR beta cDNA libraries, which carried sample barcodes and UMIs. TCRdb re-analysed the 5' RACE reads in MiXCR, keeping a single row per CDR3 protein. Here the sample spans roughly 250,000 distinct CDR3 sequences, roughly 15% being singletons. V is TRBV12-3 or TRBV12-4 and J is TRBJ1-5, with D unclear. The sample was PBMCs or a T cell subset sorted from them (not recorded which). This TCR came from a man aged 18 to 29 who had mild COVID-19 (a few samples of this study predate the infection). Cell type and time point are not known. The CDR3 nucleotides read TGTGCCAGCAGTTTAGAAGTCGGTCAGCCCCAGCATTTT. Encoded protein: CASSLEVGQPQHF.